This TCR beta chain was retrieved from a study of glioma-infiltrating T cells. Findings and limits, study-wide: Gliomas, especially low-grade, showed above-expected tissue-blood divergence; non-neoplastic patients showed below. CDR3 overlap between tissue and blood was very small.

The iRepertoire nested amplicon-rescue multiplex PCR amplified TCR alpha and beta CDR3s from RNA. Tissue mRNA or PBMC total RNA, about 85-400 ng, went into one-step reverse transcription and amplification. TCRdb independently ran MiXCR on the multiplex PCR reads; one entry per CDR3 protein. The table includes roughly 130,000 distinct CDR3 sequences, under 25% detected once. This clonotype was recorded at least ten times. Its cognate antigen is unknown. The sequenced material came from glioma tissue, nonneoplastic brain tissue, or PBMCs (not recorded which). This receptor was identified in a human donor with low-grade glioma or glioblastoma, undergoing nonglioma brain surgery, or in good health (not recorded which).

CDR3: CASSQYGRPGELFF. Written as DNA, the CDR3 is TGTGCCAGCAGCCAATACGGCCGCCCCGGGGAGCTGTTTTTT. The J gene is TRBJ2-2, the V gene TRBV14; D not certain. V was trimmed by 2 bases and J by 6 bases, leaving 10 bases between them. Per the germline V gene, CDR1 is SGHDN and CDR2 is FVKESK. The CDR3 length is 14 residues.